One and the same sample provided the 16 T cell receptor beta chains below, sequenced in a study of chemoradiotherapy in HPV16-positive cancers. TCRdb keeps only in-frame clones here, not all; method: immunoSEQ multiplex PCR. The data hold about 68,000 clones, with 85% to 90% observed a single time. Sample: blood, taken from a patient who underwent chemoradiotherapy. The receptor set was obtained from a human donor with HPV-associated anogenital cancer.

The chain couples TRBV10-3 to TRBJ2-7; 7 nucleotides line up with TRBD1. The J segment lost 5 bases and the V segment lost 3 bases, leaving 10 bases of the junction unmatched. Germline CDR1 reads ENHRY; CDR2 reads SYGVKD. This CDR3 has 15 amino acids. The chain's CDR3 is CAISDNRGQFHEQYF. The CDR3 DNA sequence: TGTGCCATCAGTGATAATAGGGGACAGTTCCACGAGCAGTACTTC.

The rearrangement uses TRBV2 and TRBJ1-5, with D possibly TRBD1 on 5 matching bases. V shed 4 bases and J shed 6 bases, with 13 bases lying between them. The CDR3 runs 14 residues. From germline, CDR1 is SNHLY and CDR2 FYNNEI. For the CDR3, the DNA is TGTGCCAGCAGTGGGGCGGACGGGACTCAGCCCCAGCATTTT. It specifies CASSGADGTQPQHF.

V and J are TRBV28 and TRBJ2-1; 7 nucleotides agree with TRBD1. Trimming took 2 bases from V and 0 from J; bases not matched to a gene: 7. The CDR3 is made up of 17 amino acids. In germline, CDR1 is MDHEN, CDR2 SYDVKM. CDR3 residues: CASSLNPGQSSYNEQFF. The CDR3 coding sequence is TGTGCCAGCAGTTTAAATCCGGGACAGAGCTCCTACAATGAGCAGTTCTTC.

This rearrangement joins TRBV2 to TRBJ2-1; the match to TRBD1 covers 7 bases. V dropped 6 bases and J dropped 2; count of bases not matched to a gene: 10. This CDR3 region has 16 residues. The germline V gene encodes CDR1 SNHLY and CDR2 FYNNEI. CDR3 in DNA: TGTGCCAGCAGCGGCTTGGGGACAGATCCCTACAATGAGCAGTTCTTC. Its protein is CASSGLGTDPYNEQFF. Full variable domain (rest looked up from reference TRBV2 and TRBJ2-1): EPEVTQTPSHQVTQMGQEVILRCVPISNHLYFYWYRQILGQKVEFLVSFYNNEISEKSEIFDDQFSVERPDGSNFTLKIRSTKLEDSAMYFCASSGLGTDPYNEQFFGPGTRLTVL.

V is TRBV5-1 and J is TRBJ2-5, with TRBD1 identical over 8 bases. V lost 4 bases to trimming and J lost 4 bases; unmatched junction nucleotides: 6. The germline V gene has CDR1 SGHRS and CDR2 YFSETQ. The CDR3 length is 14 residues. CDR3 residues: CASSTGQGTETQYF. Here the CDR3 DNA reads TGCGCCAGCAGCACCGGACAGGGTACAGAGACCCAGTACTTC.

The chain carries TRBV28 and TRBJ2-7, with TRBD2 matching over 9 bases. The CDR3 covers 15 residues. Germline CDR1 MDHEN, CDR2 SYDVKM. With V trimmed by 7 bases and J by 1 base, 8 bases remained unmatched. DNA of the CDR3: TGTGCCAGCACCTTAGCGGGAGCCTCTTCCTACGAGCAGTACTTC. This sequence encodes CASTLAGASSYEQYF. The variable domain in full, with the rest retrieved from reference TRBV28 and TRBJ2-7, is DVKVTQSSRYLVKRTGEKVFLECVQDMDHENMFWYRQDPGLGLRLIYFSYDVKMKEKGDIPEGYSVSREKKERFSLILESASTNQTSMYLCASTLAGASSYEQYFGPGTRLTVT.

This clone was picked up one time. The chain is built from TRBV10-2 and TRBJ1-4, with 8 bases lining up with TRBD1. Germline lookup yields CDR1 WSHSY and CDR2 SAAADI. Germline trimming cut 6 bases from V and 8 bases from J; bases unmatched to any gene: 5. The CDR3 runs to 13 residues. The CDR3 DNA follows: TGCGCCAGCAGCGACAGGGGCGGCGAAAAACTGTTTTTT. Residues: CASSDRGGEKLFF.

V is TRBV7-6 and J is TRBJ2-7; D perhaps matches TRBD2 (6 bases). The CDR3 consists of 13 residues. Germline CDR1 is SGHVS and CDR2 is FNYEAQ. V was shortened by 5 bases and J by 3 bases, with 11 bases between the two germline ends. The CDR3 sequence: CASSPVGGYEQYF. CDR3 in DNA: TGTGCCAGCAGCCCTGTCGGGGGCTACGAGCAGTACTTC.

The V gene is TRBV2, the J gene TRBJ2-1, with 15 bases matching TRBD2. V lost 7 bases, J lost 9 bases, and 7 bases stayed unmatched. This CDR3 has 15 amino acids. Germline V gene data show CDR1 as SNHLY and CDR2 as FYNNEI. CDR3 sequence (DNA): TGTGCCAGCAAAGGACTAGCGGGGGGGCCCAGTGAGCAGTTCTTC. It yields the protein CASKGLAGGPSEQFF.

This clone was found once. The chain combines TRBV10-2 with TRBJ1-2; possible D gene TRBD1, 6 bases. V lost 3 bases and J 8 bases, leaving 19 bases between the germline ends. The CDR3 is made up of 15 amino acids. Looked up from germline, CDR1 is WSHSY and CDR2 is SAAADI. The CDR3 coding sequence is TGCGCCAGCAGTGAACCTGTAACAGGGCGGCGCGGCTACACCTTC. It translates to CASSEPVTGRRGYTF.

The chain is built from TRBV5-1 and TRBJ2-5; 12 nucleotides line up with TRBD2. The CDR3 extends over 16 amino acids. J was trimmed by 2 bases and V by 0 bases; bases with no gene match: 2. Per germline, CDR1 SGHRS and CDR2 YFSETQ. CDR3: CASSLGTSGGQETQYF. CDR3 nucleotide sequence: TGCGCCAGCAGCTTGGGTACTAGCGGGGGGCAAGAGACCCAGTACTTC.

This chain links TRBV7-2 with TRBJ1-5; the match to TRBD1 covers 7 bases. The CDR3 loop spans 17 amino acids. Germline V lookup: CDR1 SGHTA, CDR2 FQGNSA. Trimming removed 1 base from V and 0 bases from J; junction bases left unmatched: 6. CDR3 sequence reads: CASSLVLTGLSNQPQHF. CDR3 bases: TGTGCCAGCAGCTTAGTCCTGACAGGGCTTAGCAATCAGCCCCAGCATTTT.

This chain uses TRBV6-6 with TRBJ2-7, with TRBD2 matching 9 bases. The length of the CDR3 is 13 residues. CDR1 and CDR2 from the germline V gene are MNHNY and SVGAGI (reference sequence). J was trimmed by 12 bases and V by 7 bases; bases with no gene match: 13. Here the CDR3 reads CASTGGLAGVPYF. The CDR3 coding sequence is TGTGCCAGCACTGGCGGGTTAGCGGGAGTTCCGTACTTC.

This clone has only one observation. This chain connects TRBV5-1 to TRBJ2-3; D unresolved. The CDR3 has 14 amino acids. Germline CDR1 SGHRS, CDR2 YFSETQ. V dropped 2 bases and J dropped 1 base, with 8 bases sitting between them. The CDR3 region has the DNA TGCGCCAGCAGCTTCAGGACGGGCACAGATACGCAGTATTTT. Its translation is CASSFRTGTDTQYF.

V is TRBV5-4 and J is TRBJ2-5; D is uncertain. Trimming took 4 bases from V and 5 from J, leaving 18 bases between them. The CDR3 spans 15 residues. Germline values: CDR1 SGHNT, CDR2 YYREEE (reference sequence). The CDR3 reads CASSQSVVSEETQYF. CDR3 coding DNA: TGTGCCAGCAGCCAGTCGGTAGTTTCGGAGGAGACCCAGTACTTC. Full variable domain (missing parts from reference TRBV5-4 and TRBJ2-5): ETGVTQSPTHLIKTRGQQVTLRCSSQSGHNTVSWYQQALGQGPQFIFQYYREEENGRGNFPPRFSGLQFPNYSSELNVNALELDDSALYLCASSQSVVSEETQYFGPGTRLLVL.

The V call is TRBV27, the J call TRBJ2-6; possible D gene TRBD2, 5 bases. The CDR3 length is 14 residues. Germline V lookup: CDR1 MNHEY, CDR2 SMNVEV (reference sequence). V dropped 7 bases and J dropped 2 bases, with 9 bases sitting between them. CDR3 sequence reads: CASTSLAGANVLTF. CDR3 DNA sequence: TGTGCCAGCACTAGCTTGGCTGGGGCCAACGTCCTGACTTTC.